The next 10 T cell receptor beta chains were all read from a single sample in a study of T cells in narcolepsy. Clones were sequenced by immunoSEQ multiplex PCR, and TCRdb holds only the in-frame ones, with some missing. This sample has about 24,000 clones, with 70% to 90% found just once. The sequenced sample was memory (CD45RA-) CD4+ T cells from blood. The receptors shown here come from a human donor in good health.

This clone was seen only a few times. This chain connects TRBV2 to TRBJ1-2, with a tentative D call TRBD1 (5 bases). Trimming removed 6 bases at V and 7 bases at J, with 9 bases between. CDR3 length: 11 residues. Germline V gene sequence: CDR1 SNHLY, CDR2 FYNNEI. CDR3: CASRRTSGYTF. The DNA of the CDR3 is TGTGCCAGCAGACGGACATCTGGCTACACCTTC.

The chain carries TRBV7-2 and TRBJ2-1, with D possibly called TRBD1 or TRBD2 (5 bases each). Per the germline V gene, CDR1 is SGHTA and CDR2 is FQGNSA. There are 18 residues in the CDR3. V lost 2 bases and J 7 bases, leaving 24 bases between the germline ends. The DNA for the CDR3 is TGTGCCAGCAGCTTACGTTTCAGGGCTTCGGCGGGCCATAATGAGCAGTTCTTC. Its translation is CASSLRFRASAGHNEQFF. The whole variable domain, filled in from reference TRBV7-2 and TRBJ2-1, reads GAGVSQSPSNKVTEKGKDVELRCDPISGHTALYWYRQSLGQGLEFLIYFQGNSAPDKSGLPSDRFSAERTGGSVSTLTIQRTQQEDSAVYLCASSLRFRASAGHNEQFFGPGTRLTVL.

This chain uses TRBV19 with TRBJ2-2; 8 bases fit TRBD2. This CDR3 is built from 18 residues. Germline loops: CDR1 LNHDA, CDR2 SQIVND (reference sequence). V was pared by 3 bases and J by 8 bases, with 17 bases of the junction left unmatched. The CDR3: CASSMGPRTRGLVGELFF. Written as DNA, the CDR3 is TGTGCCAGTAGTATGGGGCCCCGGACGCGGGGACTAGTTGGGGAGCTGTTTTTT.

The gene calls are TRBV15 and TRBJ1-5, with D uncertain. This CDR3 is built from 16 residues. Trimming removed 1 base from V and 4 bases from J, with 14 bases in between. In germline, CDR1 is LNHNV, CDR2 YYDKDF (reference sequence). CDR3 protein: CATSRVTPGFNQPQHF. The CDR3 DNA is TGTGCCACCAGCAGAGTAACACCGGGATTTAATCAGCCCCAGCATTTT. Drawing the rest from reference TRBV15 and TRBJ1-5, the complete variable domain is DAMVIQNPRYQVTQFGKPVTLSCSQTLNHNVMYWYQQKSSQAPKLLFHYYDKDFNNEADTPDNFQSRRPNTSFCFLDIRSPGLGDTAMYLCATSRVTPGFNQPQHFGDGTRLSIL.

The gene calls are TRBV29-1 and TRBJ1-2, with a weak D call TRBD1 (6 bases). CDR3 length: 11 residues. Germline assignment: CDR1 SQVTM and CDR2 ANQGSEA. V gave up 5 bases and J gave up 8 bases, with 12 bases separating them. CDR3 DNA: TGCAGCGTTCCACAGGGAAGGGGCTACACCTTC. It is translated as CSVPQGRGYTF. Supplemented by reference TRBV29-1 and TRBJ1-2, the full variable domain reads SAVISQKPSRDICQRGTSLTIQCQVDSQVTMMFWYRQQPGQSLTLIATANQGSEATYESGFVIDKFPISRPNLTFSTLTVSNMSPEDSSIYLCSVPQGRGYTFGSGTRLTVV.

The chain combines TRBV6-5 with TRBJ2-1; D might be TRBD1 or TRBD2, each matching 5 bases. The CDR3 sequence is 13 residues long. Germline CDR1 MNHEY, CDR2 SVGAGI. V was clipped by 6 bases and J by 5 bases, with 11 bases between them. CDR3 in amino acids: CASSRDGNNEQFF. The CDR3 region has the DNA TGTGCCAGCAGCCGGGACGGAAACAATGAGCAGTTCTTC.

CDR3 sequence (DNA): TGTGCCAGCAGCTTAGCGGGACAGGGGGCCCAAAACATTCAGTACTTC. It codes for CASSLAGQGAQNIQYF. This chain joins TRBV7-2 and TRBJ2-4; 12 nucleotides match TRBD1. Trimming removed 0 bases from V and 5 bases from J; junction bases left unmatched: 2. Germline-derived CDR1 and CDR2 are SGHTA and FQGNSA. The CDR3 totals 16 residues.

This chain uses TRBV14 with TRBJ1-5; D ambiguous. The CDR3 has 12 residues. Trimming removed 4 bases at V and 9 bases at J, with 10 bases between. CDR1 SGHDN and CDR2 FVKESK come from the germline V gene. DNA of the CDR3: TGTGCCAGCAGCCGAGCCTTTGGGCCCCAGCATTTT. It codes for CASSRAFGPQHF.

The chain links TRBV5-1 to TRBJ1-3; tentatively, D is TRBD1 (5 bases). The germline V gene encodes CDR1 SGHRS and CDR2 YFSETQ. V lost 4 bases and J 0 bases, leaving 8 bases between the germline ends. This CDR3 region has 14 residues. CDR3 sequence: CASSPGSSGNTIYF. DNA of the CDR3: TGCGCCAGCAGCCCAGGGAGCTCTGGAAACACCATATATTTT.

The chain uses TRBV23-1 and TRBJ2-5, with D perhaps assigned TRBD1 or TRBD2 (5 bases each). TRBV23-1 is placed among ORFs of uncertain function. CDR3 length equals 15 residues. The ends were cut back, 4 bases at V and 1 base at J, with 13 bases in the middle. This CDR3 is CASSPQGAFQETQYF. The DNA of the CDR3 is TGCGCCAGCAGTCCCCAGGGAGCTTTCCAAGAGACCCAGTACTTC.